Listed below are T cell receptor beta chains from one sample, sequenced in a study of blood T cell repertoires in COVID-19. Clones were read by immunoSEQ multiplex PCR, and TCRdb kept only the in-frame ones, dropping some. The sample records fewer than 350,000 clones, roughly 89% being singletons. Sequencing was done on a sample of PBMCs or T cells enriched from blood (not recorded which). All receptors derive from a woman aged 40 to 50 who had recovered from COVID-19. Each CDR3 is given with its conserved first and last residue. The D gene is left open where the match is weak. Clone size is not always given. Where it is, it says once, few, many or a class for expanded clones.

d_call j_call clone_size v_call cdr3_aa cdr3_nt
TRBD2 TRBJ2-1 NA TRBV3-1/TRBV3-2 CASSQLGLTGDEQFF TGTGCCAGCAGCCAACTGGGACTAACTGGCGATGAGCAGTTCTTC
NA TRBJ1-1 NA TRBV6-5 CASQAVGGEAFF TGTGCCAGCCAAGCTGTCGGGGGTGAAGCTTTCTTT
TRBD2 TRBJ2-1 NA TRBV6-2/TRBV6-3 CASSSLANSYNEQFF TGTGCCAGCAGTTCACTAGCGAACTCCTACAATGAGCAGTTCTTC
TRBD1 TRBJ2-7 NA TRBV18 CASSPRRDRIYEQYF TGTGCCAGCTCACCACGTCGGGACAGGATTTACGAGCAGTACTTC
TRBD2 TRBJ2-3 NA TRBV6-1 CASSERRRGVSTDTQYF TGTGCCAGCAGTGAGCGGCGCCGGGGGGTAAGCACAGATACGCAGTATTTT
NA TRBJ2-7 few TRBV4-2 CASSQNQGLAYEQYF TGTGCCAGCAGCCAAAATCAAGGCCTAGCCTACGAGCAGTACTTC
NA TRBJ2-7 NA TRBV4-3 CASSQDRRTLGYEQYF TGCGCCAGCAGCCAAGATCGCAGGACTTTAGGCTACGAGCAGTACTTC
NA TRBJ2-7 NA TRBV2 CASRLQPRDYEQYF TGTGCCAGCAGGTTACAGCCGAGAGATTACGAGCAGTACTTC
TRBD2 TRBJ2-7 NA TRBV7-2 CASSLEVLAGGPSGEFQHF TGTGCCAGCAGCTTAGAGGTCCTAGCGGGGGGTCCGTCGGGAGAGTTTCAGCACTTC
TRBD1 TRBJ1-1 NA TRBV28 CASSSLIQGYGVLEAFF TGTGCCAGCAGTTCCCTAATACAGGGGTACGGGGTGTTGGAAGCTTTCTTT
NA TRBJ1-5 NA TRBV19 CASSIWTSSNQPQHF TGTGCCAGTAGTATATGGACAAGTAGCAATCAGCCCCAGCATTTT
TRBD2 TRBJ2-1 NA TRBV5-1 CASGGDGTSGNNEQFF TGCGCCAGCGGAGGGGACGGGACTAGCGGAAACAATGAGCAGTTCTTC
NA TRBJ2-5 NA TRBV30 CAWRATQSQETQYF TGTGCCTGGAGAGCGACTCAATCCCAAGAGACCCAGTACTTC
NA TRBJ2-7 NA TRBV21-1 CAKATSGRHSEQYF TGTGCCAAAGCGACTAGCGGGAGACATAGCGAGCAGTACTTC
TRBD2 TRBJ2-3 few TRBV9 CASSERGGESGPSTDTQYF TGTGCCAGCAGCGAGAGGGGAGGGGAAAGCGGACCTAGCACAGATACGCAGTATTTT
NA TRBJ1-2 once TRBV28 CASSPTYNYGYTF TGTGCCAGCAGTCCCACCTATAACTATGGCTACACCTTC
NA TRBJ1-5 once TRBV6-6 CASSYSLSSNQPQHF TGTGCCAGCAGTTACTCGTTAAGCTCCAATCAGCCCCAGCATTTT
TRBD1 TRBJ1-1 NA TRBV27 CASSLSTGEDEAFF TGTGCCAGCAGTTTATCAACAGGGGAGGATGAAGCTTTCTTT
NA TRBJ2-7 NA TRBV27 CASSLGVPGSNYYEQYF TGTGCCAGCAGTTTAGGGGTTCCCGGGAGCAACTACTACGAGCAGTACTTC
TRBD2 TRBJ2-3 NA TRBV4-3 CASSRQAGGQADTQYF TGCGCCAGCAGCCGCCAAGCGGGAGGACAGGCAGATACGCAGTATTTT
TRBD2 TRBJ2-7 many TRBV29-1 CSVGTSGEQYF TGCAGCGTTGGGACTAGCGGCGAGCAGTACTTC
TRBD2 TRBJ2-2 NA TRBV19 CASSPTAGWSPGELFF TGTGCCAGTAGTCCAACAGCGGGATGGTCCCCCGGGGAGCTGTTTTTT
TRBD2 TRBJ2-1 NA TRBV18 CASTRTSGINEQFF TGTGCCAGCACGAGGACTAGCGGGATCAATGAGCAGTTCTTC
TRBD2 TRBJ2-3 few TRBV4-3 CASSQELTSPDTQYF TGCGCCAGCAGCCAAGAGCTGACTAGCCCGGATACGCAGTATTTT
NA TRBJ2-1 NA TRBV7-8 CASSLERTSQEEQFF TGTGCCAGCAGCTTAGAGAGGACTTCCCAGGAAGAGCAGTTCTTC
NA TRBJ2-3 NA TRBV5-6 CASNRRGGTDTQYF TGTGCCAGCAACCGGCGAGGCGGCACAGATACGCAGTATTTT
NA TRBJ1-2 NA TRBV7-9 CASSLGQGNNYGYTF TGTGCCAGCAGCTTAGGGCAGGGGAATAACTATGGCTACACCTTC
TRBD2 TRBJ2-1 NA TRBV19 CASRTSGRGGLNEQFF TGTGCCAGCCGGACTAGCGGGAGAGGGGGGTTAAATGAGCAGTTCTTC
NA TRBJ2-1 few TRBV21-1 CASSKDSGSSYNEQFF TGTGCCAGCAGCAAAGATAGCGGGAGCTCCTACAATGAGCAGTTCTTC
NA TRBJ2-7 NA TRBV5-4 CASSRSGTIYEQYF TGTGCCAGCAGCCGATCCGGGACAATCTACGAGCAGTACTTC
NA TRBJ1-5 NA TRBV2 CASRREAAGQPQHF TGTGCCAGCCGCAGGGAGGCCGCTGGTCAGCCCCAGCATTTT
NA TRBJ2-6 few TRBV7-6 CASSYWSGRSGANVLTF TGTGCCAGCAGCTACTGGTCAGGGCGGTCTGGGGCCAACGTCCTGACTTTC
NA TRBJ1-5 NA TRBV28 CASSLLSPGGGPQHF TGTGCCAGCAGTTTACTGAGCCCCGGGGGTGGACCCCAGCATTTT
NA TRBJ2-3 NA TRBV15 CATSRSSDTQYF TGTGCCACCAGCAGAAGCTCAGATACGCAGTATTTT
NA TRBJ1-2 NA TRBV4-3 CASSQDWGVDYGYTF TGCGCCAGCAGCCAAGATTGGGGAGTCGACTATGGCTACACCTTC
TRBD2 TRBJ2-7 NA TRBV28 CASTPGGPSYEQYF TGTGCCAGCACCCCGGGAGGGCCTTCCTACGAGCAGTACTTC
TRBD1 TRBJ2-7 NA TRBV7-9 CASSPGQGNYEQYF TGTGCCAGCAGCCCAGGACAGGGGAACTACGAGCAGTACTTC
TRBD1 TRBJ1-4 NA TRBV11-2 CASSPTGGYEKLFF TGTGCCAGCAGCCCGACAGGGGGGTATGAAAAACTGTTTTTT
NA TRBJ1-2 NA TRBV18 CASSPGSQGRIYGYTF TGTGCCAGCTCACCCGGGTCGCAGGGGAGAATCTATGGCTACACCTTC
NA TRBJ1-2 NA TRBV2 CASSETAGRDYGYTF TGTGCCAGCAGTGAAACGGCCGGGAGGGACTATGGCTACACCTTC
NA TRBJ2-7 few TRBV7-5 CARSLLPGTSAFISYEQYF TGTGCCAGAAGCTTACTCCCCGGGACTAGCGCATTCATCTCCTACGAGCAGTACTTC
TRBD2 TRBJ2-5 few TRBV4-3 CASSPGLAGEETQYF TGCGCCAGCAGCCCTGGACTAGCGGGAGAAGAGACCCAGTACTTC
TRBD2 TRBJ2-1 NA TRBV18 CASSPRSGGHNEQFF TGTGCCAGCTCACCTAGGAGCGGGGGCCACAATGAGCAGTTCTTC